Following are 11 T cell receptor beta chains from one sample sequenced in a study of glioma-infiltrating T cells. Using RNA template, CDR3s of TCR alpha and beta were amplified with iRepertoire arm-PCR. TCRdb independently ran MiXCR on the multiplex PCR reads; one entry per CDR3 protein. The table records around 180,000 distinct CDR3 sequences, under 55% of them present only once. The sequenced material came from glioma tissue, nonneoplastic brain tissue, or PBMCs (not recorded which). All receptors come from a human donor with low-grade glioma or glioblastoma, undergoing nonglioma brain surgery, or in good health (not recorded which).

This clonotype has a single count. DNA for the CDR3: TGCAGTGCTACCCCATACGGACTAGCGGGAGGTCAGACGGAGGCTGATACGCAGTATTTT. This codes for CSATPYGLAGGQTEADTQYF. V and J are TRBV20-1 and TRBJ2-3; TRBD2 matches 14 bases. J was trimmed by 6 bases and V by 4 bases; bases with no gene match: 21. Per germline, CDR1 DFQATT and CDR2 SNEGSKA (reference sequence). The CDR3 extends over 20 amino acids.

Many counts were recorded for this clonotype. The chain is built from TRBV28 and TRBJ2-7; 9 nucleotides align to TRBD2. J gave up 4 bases and V 8 bases, and 6 bases lay outside the gene matches. The germline V gene encodes CDR1 MDHEN and CDR2 SYDVKM. The CDR3 has 13 residues. In DNA form, the CDR3 reads TGTGCCAGCTTAGCGGGAGATGAGTACGAGCAGTACTTC. Translation gives CASLAGDEYEQYF.

At least ten counts were recorded for this clonotype. One junction end does not reproduce the germline sequence, and a read error may be involved. The rearrangement uses TRBV20-1 and TRBJ2-5, with 11 bases identical to TRBD2. The CDR3 runs 16 residues. The germline V gene encodes CDR1 DFQATT and CDR2 SNEGSKA (reference sequence). CDR3 loop: CSARSGLADIQETQYF. The CDR3 DNA follows: TGCAGTGCTAGATCGGGACTAGCGGATATCCAAGAGACCCAATACTTC.

Turning to this clonotype: At one end the junction does not follow the germline gene, possibly because of a read error. V usage is TRBV6-5 and J usage is TRBJ1-5, with D tentatively TRBD1 (5 bases). CDR3 length equals 16 residues. Germline V gene sequence: CDR1 MNHEY, CDR2 SVGAGI. CDR3 DNA: TGTGCCAACAGTGCCCCTTTTAGGCAGGGAGATCAGCACCAGCATTTT. It specifies CANSAPFRQGDQHQHF.

This clonotype was seen ten or more times. The genes are TRBV10-3 and TRBJ1-2; D perhaps matches TRBD1 (6 bases). V was shortened by 1 base and J by 8 bases, with 11 bases between the two germline ends. This CDR3 has 13 residues. Germline CDR1 ENHRY, CDR2 SYGVKD. The CDR3 loop is CAISEYRDNGYTF. CDR3 sequence (DNA): TGTGCCATCAGTGAGTACAGGGATAACGGCTACACCTTC.

To note about this clonotype: One end of the junction varies from germline; a read error may be responsible. The CDR3 region has the DNA TGTGCCAGCAGCTTTAGCCTAGCGGTCTCCACAGATGCGCAGTATTTT. Translated: CASSFSLAVSTDAQYF. The rearrangement uses TRBV7-9 and TRBJ2-3, with 7 bases identical to TRBD2. CDR3 length equals 16 residues. In germline, CDR1 is SEHNR, CDR2 FQNEAQ (reference sequence).

Note on this clonotype: The conserved closing phenylalanine or tryptophan is absent in this CDR3, likely reflecting a read error. This CDR3 is CASSHRNTEAFL. The CDR3 region has the DNA TGTGCCAGCAGTCACAGGAACACTGAAGCTTTCCTA. The V gene is TRBV28, the J gene TRBJ1-1; D not certain. Trimming left V 5 bases short and J 1 base short, with 5 bases between. Germline CDR1 MDHEN, CDR2 SYDVKM. This CDR3 comprises 12 residues.

This clonotype was recorded at least ten times. The chain uses TRBV2 and TRBJ1-6, with D unclear. Germline-derived CDR1 and CDR2 are SNHLY and FYNNEI. The CDR3 has 14 residues. Trimming removed 7 bases at V and 0 bases at J, with 7 bases between. DNA of the CDR3: TGTGCCAGCACGGAGAGCTCCTATAATTCACCCCTCCACTTT. This codes for CASTESSYNSPLHF.

This clonotype has ten or more counts. This chain links TRBV19 with TRBJ2-5; TRBD1 is a possible D gene (5 bases). V was pared by 3 bases and J by 2 bases, with 7 bases between. The CDR3 loop spans 13 amino acids. The germline CDR1 and CDR2 sequences are LNHDA and SQIVND (reference sequence). Here the CDR3 reads CASSIQGQETQYF. Here the CDR3 DNA reads TGTGCCAGTAGTATCCAGGGACAAGAGACCCAGTACTTC.

The chain links TRBV18 to TRBJ2-3; the D gene is possibly TRBD2 (6 bases). The germline V gene encodes CDR1 KGHSH and CDR2 LQKENI. This CDR3 is built from 17 residues. Trimming shortened V by 2 bases and J by 2 bases, and 17 bases separated the two germline ends. CDR3: CASSPTLASRVTDTQYF. In DNA form, the CDR3 reads TGTGCCAGCTCACCAACTCTAGCGTCTCGGGTCACAGATACGCAGTATTTT.

V and J are TRBV28 and TRBJ2-7; 8 nucleotides line up with TRBD2. CDR1 and CDR2 (germline): MDHEN, SYDVKM. Germline trimming cut 10 bases from V and 4 bases from J; bases unmatched to any gene: 21. The CDR3 is made up of 17 amino acids. The CDR3, as DNA: TGTGCCACCTTGGGTGCAAACAGCGGGAGTACGATGTACGAGCAGTACTTC. This sequence encodes CATLGANSGSTMYEQYF.